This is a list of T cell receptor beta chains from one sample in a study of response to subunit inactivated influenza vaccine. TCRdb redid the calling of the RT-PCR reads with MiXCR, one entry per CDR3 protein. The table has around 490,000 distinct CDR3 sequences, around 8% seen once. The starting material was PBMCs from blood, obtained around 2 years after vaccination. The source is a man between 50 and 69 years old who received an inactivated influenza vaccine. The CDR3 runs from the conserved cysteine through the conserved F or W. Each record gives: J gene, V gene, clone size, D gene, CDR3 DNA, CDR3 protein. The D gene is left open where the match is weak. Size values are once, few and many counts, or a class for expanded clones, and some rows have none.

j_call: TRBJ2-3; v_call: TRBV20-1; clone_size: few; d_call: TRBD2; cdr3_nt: TGCAGTGCTAGAGTTCCGGGAGGTTCAGATACGCAGTATTTT; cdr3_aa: CSARVPGGSDTQYF
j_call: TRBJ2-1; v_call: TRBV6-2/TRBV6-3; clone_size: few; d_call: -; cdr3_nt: TGTGCCAGCAGTTACTCGAGGAATCGGGGGTTTTCCTACAATGAGCAGTTCTTC; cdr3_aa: CASSYSRNRGFSYNEQFF
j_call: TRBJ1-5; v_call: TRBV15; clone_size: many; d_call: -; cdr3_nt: TGTGCCACCAGCATGGTACGCAATCAGCCCCAGCATTTT; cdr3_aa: CATSMVRNQPQHF
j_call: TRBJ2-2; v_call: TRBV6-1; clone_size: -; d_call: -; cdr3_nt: TGTGCCAGCGGGGGCCCGCGGGAACGGGACACCGGGGAGCTGTTTTTT; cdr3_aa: CASGGPRERDTGELFF
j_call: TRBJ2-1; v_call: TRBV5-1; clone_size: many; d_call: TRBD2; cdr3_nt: TGCGCCAGCAGCGAAACAACGGGGGGCAATGAGCAGTTCTTC; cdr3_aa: CASSETTGGNEQFF
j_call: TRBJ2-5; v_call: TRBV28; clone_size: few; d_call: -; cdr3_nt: TGTGCCAGCAGTGGAGGGGCAGGACTGGGTCCTCAAGAGACCCAGTACTTC; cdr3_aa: CASSGGAGLGPQETQYF
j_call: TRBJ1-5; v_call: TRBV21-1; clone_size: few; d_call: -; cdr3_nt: TGTGCCAGCAGCAAAGCGGGGGGGGGTCGACAGCCCCAGCATTTT; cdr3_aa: CASSKAGGGRQPQHF
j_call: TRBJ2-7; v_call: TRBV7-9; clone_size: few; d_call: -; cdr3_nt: TGTGCCAGCAGCCCAACGGCCAGGCCCTACGAGCAGTACTTC; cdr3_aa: CASSPTARPYEQYF
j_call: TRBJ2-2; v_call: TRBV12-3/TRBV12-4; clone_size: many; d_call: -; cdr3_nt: TGTGCCAGCAGTTTAGCGGCCAGAAACACCGGGGAGCTGTTTTTT; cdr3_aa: CASSLAARNTGELFF
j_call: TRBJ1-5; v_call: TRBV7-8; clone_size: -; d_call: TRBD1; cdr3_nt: TGTGCCAGCAGCCAAGTCGTGGGGGACAGTCCTTTCTTT; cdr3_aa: CASSQVVGDSPFF
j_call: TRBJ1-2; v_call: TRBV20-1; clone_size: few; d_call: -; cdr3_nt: TGCAGTGCCCACGGGACTGATTTCTACACCTTC; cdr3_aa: CSAHGTDFYTF
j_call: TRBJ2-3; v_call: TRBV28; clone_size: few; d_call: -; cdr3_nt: TGTGCCAGCAGTTTACTGGGTGAGGGGGTTGGTACGCAGTATTTT; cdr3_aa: CASSLLGEGVGTQYF
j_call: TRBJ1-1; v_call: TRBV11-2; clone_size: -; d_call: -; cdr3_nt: TGTGCCAGCAGCTTAGGGCCGGGATACACTGAAGCTTTCTTT; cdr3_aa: CASSLGPGYTEAFF
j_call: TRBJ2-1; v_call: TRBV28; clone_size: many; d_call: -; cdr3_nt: TGTGCCAGCAGTTTATCCGGGACCCTATACAATGAGCAGTTCTTC; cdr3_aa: CASSLSGTLYNEQFF
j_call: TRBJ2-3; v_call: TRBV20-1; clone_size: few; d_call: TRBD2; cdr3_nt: TGCAGTGCTAGAGATATTGGCCTAGCGGAAACTTTAAACACAGATACGCAGTATTTT; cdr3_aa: CSARDIGLAETLNTDTQYF
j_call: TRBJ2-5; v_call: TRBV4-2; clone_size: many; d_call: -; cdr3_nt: TGTGCCAGCAGCCAAGCCAGTGGAGAGACCCAGTACTTC; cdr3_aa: CASSQASGETQYF
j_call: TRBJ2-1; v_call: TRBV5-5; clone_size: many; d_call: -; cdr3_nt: TGTGCCAGCAGCTTGTTTACAGGGAGCTCCTACAATGAGCAGTTCTTC; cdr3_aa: CASSLFTGSSYNEQFF
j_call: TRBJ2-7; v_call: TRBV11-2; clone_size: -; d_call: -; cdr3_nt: TGTGCCAGCAGCTTAGCGTTCCCCTCTACTTACGAGCAGTACTTC; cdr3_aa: CASSLAFPSTYEQYF
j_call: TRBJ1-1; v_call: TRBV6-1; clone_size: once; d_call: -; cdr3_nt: TGTGCCAGCAGTGAACAGAGGAAAGGTGAAGCTTTCTTT; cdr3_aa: CASSEQRKGEAFF
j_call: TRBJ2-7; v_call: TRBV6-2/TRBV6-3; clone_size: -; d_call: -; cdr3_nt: TGTGCCAGCAGCCACGGGACGCAGGGCTACGAGCAGTACTTC; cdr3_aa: CASSHGTQGYEQYF
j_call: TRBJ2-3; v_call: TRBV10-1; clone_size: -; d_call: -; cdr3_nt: TGCGCCAGCCCACGGACGTTTAACCTAGCCCCCACAGATACGCAGTATTTT; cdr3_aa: CASPRTFNLAPTDTQYF
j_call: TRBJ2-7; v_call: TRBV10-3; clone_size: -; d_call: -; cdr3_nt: TGTGCCATCAGTGAATCAACCGGGACAAAAACCTACGAGCAGTACTTC; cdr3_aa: CAISESTGTKTYEQYF
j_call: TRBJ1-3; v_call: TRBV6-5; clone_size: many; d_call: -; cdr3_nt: TGTGCCAGCAGTTACTCGGCAGCCACTGGAAACACCATATATTTT; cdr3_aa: CASSYSAATGNTIYF
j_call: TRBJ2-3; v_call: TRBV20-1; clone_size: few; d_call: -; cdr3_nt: TGCAGTGCTCGATTCTTACGAAACGGTGCAGATACGCAGTATTTT; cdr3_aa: CSARFLRNGADTQYF
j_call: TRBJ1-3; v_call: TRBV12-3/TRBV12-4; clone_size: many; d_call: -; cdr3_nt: TGTGCCAGCACCCCTCTCTCTGGAAACACCATATATTTT; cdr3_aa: CASTPLSGNTIYF
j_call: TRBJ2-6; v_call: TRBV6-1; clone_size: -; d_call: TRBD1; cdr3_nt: TGTGCCAGCAGAAACAGGGGTGACTTTAGCTCTGGGGCCAACGTCCTGACTTTC; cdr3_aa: CASRNRGDFSSGANVLTF
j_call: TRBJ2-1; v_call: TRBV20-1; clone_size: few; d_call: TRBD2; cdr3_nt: TGCAGTGCTAGACGGTTGGCGGGAGGGCCCTCTGAGCAGTTCTTC; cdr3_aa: CSARRLAGGPSEQFF
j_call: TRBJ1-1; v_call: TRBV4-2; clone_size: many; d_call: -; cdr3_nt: TGTGCCAGCAGCCAAGAAGCAGGGTACGTTGAAGCTTTCTTT; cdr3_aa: CASSQEAGYVEAFF